Shown below are 9 T cell receptor beta chains from a single sample sequenced in a study of T-cell reconstitution after alpha-beta-depleted transplantation in children. This sample's TCRbeta library carried unique molecular identifier barcodes. Via MiXCR, TCRdb re-called the PCR reads, giving one row per CDR3 protein. The table includes 490,000 or so distinct CDR3 sequences, roughly a tenth detected once. The specimen comprised PBMCs, sampled before TCRalphabeta/CD19-depleted stem cell transplant. The receptor set was obtained from a child aged 2 to 10 with inherited bone marrow failure, due to receive a stem cell transplant.

For this clonotype: A much larger clone is a single base away; this may be a read error. Because the CDR3 is missing its conserved closing phenylalanine or tryptophan, this is likely a read error. The gene calls are TRBV20-1 and TRBJ2-1; maybe TRBD1 (6 bases). Looked up from germline, CDR1 is DFQATT and CDR2 is SNEGSKA (reference sequence). The CDR3 length is 12 residues. The CDR3 spells CSGGQGLHEQFL. The CDR3 coding sequence is TGCAGCGGAGGCCAGGGGCTCCATGAGCAGTTCCTC.

In this sample, this clonotype turned up a few times. The chain recombines TRBV6-1 with TRBJ1-1; 8 bases are shared with TRBD1. V trimming: 6 bases; J trimming: 11 bases; junction bases outside the gene matches: 23. The CDR3 extends over 17 amino acids. Germline CDR1 is MNHNS and CDR2 is SASEGT. In DNA form, the CDR3 reads TGTGCCAGCAGACCCGCAATCCTTCGACAGGGGAGGATTTGGGCTTTCTTT. Its translation is CASRPAILRQGRIWAFF.

This clonotype was detected ten times or more. J is TRBJ1-2 and V is TRBV6-5, with D unresolved. This CDR3 region has 13 residues. In germline, CDR1 is MNHEY, CDR2 SVGAGI. With 4 bases removed from V and 2 bases from J, the gap between germline ends came to 8 bases. The CDR3 sequence is CASSWSENYGYTF. The CDR3 nucleotides read TGTGCCAGCAGTTGGTCAGAGAACTATGGCTACACCTTC.

For this clonotype: This sequence may be a read error, since a much larger clone differs from it by one base. The chain couples TRBV12-3 or TRBV12-4 to TRBJ1-2, with a weak D call TRBD1 (6 bases). V dropped 5 bases and J dropped 10 bases, with 23 bases sitting between them. The CDR3 sequence is 15 residues long. DNA for the CDR3: TGTGCCAGCAGTCGCAAGACAGGCGGTTCGGATGCCTACACCTTC. Amino acids: CASSRKTGGSDAYTF.

The table lists this clonotype with many counts. The chain employs TRBV12-3 or TRBV12-4 and TRBJ1-3; no clear D gene. CDR3 size: 16 residues. The germline V and J ends were trimmed by 2 bases and 0 bases, with 11 bases remaining between them. In nucleotides, the CDR3 is TGTGCCAGCAGTTTAAGTGTGGGATACTCTGGAAACACCATATATTTT. Encoded protein: CASSLSVGYSGNTIYF.

In its sample, this clonotype was seen many times. DNA of the CDR3: TGTGCCAGCAGCTTAGCGGACGGCTCCTACGAGCAGTACTTC. This sequence encodes CASSLADGSYEQYF. The genes are TRBV7-9 and TRBJ2-7; D call uncertain. Trimming took off 0 bases at V and 0 bases at J, with 6 bases between the two ends. This CDR3 has 14 amino acids. The germline V gene has CDR1 SEHNR and CDR2 FQNEAQ (reference sequence).

This clonotype was seen many times. This chain joins TRBV9 and TRBJ2-7; D unresolved. CDR1 SGDLS and CDR2 YYNGEE come from the germline V gene. The V end lost 0 bases, the J end lost 6 bases, and 10 bases lay between the germline ends. There are 13 residues in the CDR3. CDR3 nucleotide sequence: TGTGCCAGCAGCGTAGGAGGTACTGGCGAGCAGTACTTC. Its protein product is CASSVGGTGEQYF.

This chain links TRBV29-1 with TRBJ2-5; no definite D call. Trimming shortened V by 3 bases and J by 4 bases, and 9 bases separated the two germline ends. Germline V gene sequence: CDR1 SQVTM, CDR2 ANQGSEA. The CDR3 has 12 amino acids. The CDR3 sequence: CSVETRTETQYF. CDR3 DNA: TGCAGCGTTGAGACCAGGACAGAGACCCAGTACTTC.

V usage is TRBV7-2 and J usage is TRBJ2-7; TRBD1 or TRBD2 may be the D gene (5 bases each). Germline V gene sequence: CDR1 SGHTA, CDR2 FQGNSA. The CDR3 has 15 residues. V gave up 5 bases and J gave up 3 bases, with 17 bases separating them. CDR3 region: CASSPGPSRDYEQYF. As DNA, the CDR3 is TGTGCCAGCAGCCCAGGGCCGAGCCGGGACTACGAGCAGTACTTC.